This is a list of T cell receptor beta chains from one sample in a study of Ad26.COV2.S vaccination and SARS-CoV-2 variants. Sequenced by immunoSEQ multiplex PCR; TCRdb stores in-frame clones only, minus some. Among hundreds of thousands of clones listed, approximately 90% were seen once. The sequences come from peripheral blood, collected in a trial of Ad26.COV2.S vaccine versus placebo. These receptors came from a person aged 18 to 65 who received the Ad26.COV2.S COVID-19 vaccine or a placebo. Each CDR3 is given with its conserved first and last residue. D genes are given only for firm matches. Expanded clones get a size class; other rows say once, few or many, or leave the size out.

clone_size d_call j_call v_call cdr3_nt cdr3_aa
. . TRBJ1-1 TRBV18 TGTGCCAGCTCGATCACATTCGAGACAGCAGGGAACACTGAAGCTTTCTTT CASSITFETAGNTEAFF
. . TRBJ2-7 TRBV11-2 TGTGCCAGCAGCATCGGGACCTACGAGCAGTACTTC CASSIGTYEQYF
. . TRBJ2-1 TRBV10-3 TGTGCCATCAGTGAGATCGACAATGAGCAGTTCTTC CAISEIDNEQFF
once . TRBJ1-1 TRBV7-9 TGTGCCAGCAGGATCGGGGAGAACACTGAAGCTTTCTTT CASRIGENTEAFF
. TRBD1 TRBJ1-4 TRBV19 TGTGCCAGTGTCCGAGGACAGGGGGCAACGAATGAAAAACTGTTTTTT CASVRGQGATNEKLFF
. . TRBJ2-7 TRBV6-5 TGTGCCAGCAGGTACTACACCTTCTCCTACGAGCAGTACTTC CASRYYTFSYEQYF
. . TRBJ1-2 TRBV6-5 TGTGCCAGCGGGGGGCACCTCTATGGCTACACCTTC CASGGHLYGYTF
. . TRBJ1-2 TRBV18 TGTGCCAGCTCACCCGACCGGAACTATGGCTACACCTTC CASSPDRNYGYTF
. TRBD2 TRBJ2-3 TRBV11-2 TGTGCCAGCAGCTTAGGGACTAGCGGGAAACTTTTT CASSLGTSGKLF
. TRBD2 TRBJ2-7 TRBV6-5 TGTGCCAGCAGTTGGGGCCTAGCGGGCGACGAGCAGTACTTC CASSWGLAGDEQYF
. TRBD2 TRBJ2-2 TRBV4-3 TGCGCCAGCAGCCAAGCAAAGGCGGGGGGCCCGAGGGCCGGGGAGCTGTTTTTT CASSQAKAGGPRAGELFF
. . TRBJ1-6 TRBV4-2 TGTGCCAGCAGCCAAGGCGATGGGACCCTCCACTTT CASSQGDGTLHF
. . TRBJ2-6 TRBV5-1 TGCGCCAGCAGCTTGGTTCCCTCCGGGGCCAACGTCCTGACTTTC CASSLVPSGANVLTF
. TRBD1 TRBJ1-1 TRBV2 TGTGCCAGCAGTCGGGACAGCACTGAAGCTTTCTTT CASSRDSTEAFF
. TRBD1 TRBJ1-1 TRBV6-5 TGTGCCAGCAGCCTGACAGGGGGCCAGACTGAAGCTTTCTTT CASSLTGGQTEAFF
. . TRBJ2-4 TRBV28 TGTGCCAGCAGTCTCCAACTTACGCCTGGGGCCAAAAACATTCAGTACTTC CASSLQLTPGAKNIQYF
. TRBD2 TRBJ2-1 TRBV7-3 TGTGCCAGCAGCGTGGGTAGCGGGAGGAAGGTAGTCGAGTTCTTC CASSVGSGRKVVEFF
once . TRBJ2-5 TRBV7-3 TGTGCCAGCAGCTCAGCGCCCGGGACTCAAAAAGAGACCCAGTACTTC CASSSAPGTQKETQYF
. . TRBJ1-1 TRBV7-3 TGTGCCAGCAGCTTACTGCGGAACACTGAAGCTTTCTTT CASSLLRNTEAFF
. . TRBJ1-5 TRBV29-1 TGCAGCGTCCTTCAGGCGGGCAATCAGCCCCAGCATTTT CSVLQAGNQPQHF
. TRBD1 TRBJ1-1 TRBV7-3 TGTGCCAGCAGCTCGACAGGGGTATCGTCCGAAGCTTTCTTT CASSSTGVSSEAFF
few . TRBJ2-7 TRBV19 TGTGCCAGCGGAAAACAGGGAGCCGAGCAGTACTTC CASGKQGAEQYF
. . TRBJ2-7 TRBV5-1 TGCGCCAGCAGCTTGTCCAACCCCACTACGGACGAGCAGTACTTC CASSLSNPTTDEQYF